The clone carrying this TCR beta chain was counted a few times. Antigen specificity is unknown. Per the germline V gene, CDR1 is GTSNPN and CDR2 is SVGIG (reference sequence). The CDR3 contains 14 residues. Trimming took off 5 bases at V and 4 bases at J, with 16 bases between the two ends. This sample was taken from a study of CD8+ T cells in alopecia areata. Study results and limitations: TCR sharing was clearer in mice than between patients, perhaps partly owing to patient HLA diversity. Scalp samples also contribute reads from the resident alphabeta T cells found in normal skin. Normal scalp showed lower clonality than lesional scalp, especially alopecia totalis/universalis.

Sorting from PBMCs produced CD4+ and CD8+ T cells. Sequencing used cDNA as its template, made by extracting RNA and reverse transcribing it. Assay: immunoSEQ multiplex PCR; the TCRdb copy retains only in-frame clones and omits some. In the table there are some 200,000 clones, around three fifths of which are singletons. This clonotype was obtained from a human donor in good health. This chain joins TRBV30 and TRBJ2-3, with D unresolved. The sequenced sample consisted of CD8+ T cells sorted from blood. CDR3: CAWAEGLGADTQYF. The CDR3 DNA sequence: TGTGCCTGGGCGGAAGGTCTTGGGGCAGATACGCAGTATTTT.